These 31 T cell receptor beta chains were sequenced from one sample in a study of cytomegalovirus exposure and HLA in healthy donors. The PCR used 60 Vbeta and 13 Jbeta primers. Sequenced by immunoSEQ multiplex PCR; TCRdb stores in-frame clones only, minus some. The sample consists of 150,000 to 200,000 clones, under 90% of them appearing once. The sample comprised PBMCs. These receptors originate from a man between 18 and 29 years old in good health and CMV-seronegative.

The chain recombines TRBV6-5 with TRBJ1-2; TRBD1 matches at 11 bases. With V trimmed by 0 bases and J by 7 bases, 4 bases remained unmatched. From germline, CDR1 is MNHEY and CDR2 SVGAGI. CDR3 length equals 15 residues. This CDR3 is CASSYSGQGAFGYTF. CDR3 coding DNA: TGTGCCAGCAGTTACTCAGGACAGGGGGCGTTTGGCTACACCTTC.

This clone was observed a single time. This rearrangement joins TRBV7-9 to TRBJ2-2, with 9 bases fitting TRBD1. The CDR3 is 15 residues long. Germline CDR1 and CDR2: SEHNR and FQNEAQ (reference sequence). The V and J ends lost 4 bases and 5 bases, in that order; junction bases with no gene match: 5. The CDR3 loop is CASSSDRGGTGELFF. In DNA form, the CDR3 reads TGTGCCAGCAGCTCGGACAGGGGAGGTACCGGGGAGCTGTTTTTT.

The chain uses TRBV4-1 and TRBJ2-7; tentative D call: TRBD1 (5 bases). This CDR3 region has 12 residues. The germline CDR1 and CDR2 sequences are MGHRA and YSYEKL. Between the trimmed V and J ends, which lost 2 bases and 3 bases, there was a span of 5 bases. As DNA, the CDR3 is TGCGCCAGCAGCCAAAGGGGCTACGAGCAGTACTTC. It codes for CASSQRGYEQYF.

The genes are TRBV20-1 and TRBJ2-7; D remains ambiguous. CDR3 length: 11 amino acids. The germline gives CDR1 DFQATT, CDR2 SNEGSKA (reference sequence). CDR3 bases: TGCAGGCCCGCCACAGATTACGAGCAGTACTTC. It specifies CRPATDYEQYF.

V gene TRBV2 combines with J gene TRBJ2-7; TRBD2 matches 11 bases. CDR3 size: 15 residues. The V gene's germline CDR1 is SNHLY and CDR2 FYNNEI. With V trimmed by 7 bases and J by 2 bases, 7 bases remained unmatched. CDR3 in DNA: TGTGCCAGCATCCCCGGGACTAGCGGTACCTACGAGCAGTACTTC. It encodes CASIPGTSGTYEQYF. The complete variable domain, with remaining parts taken from reference TRBV2 and TRBJ2-7, reads EPEVTQTPSHQVTQMGQEVILRCVPISNHLYFYWYRQILGQKVEFLVSFYNNEISEKSEIFDDQFSVERPDGSNFTLKIRSTKLEDSAMYFCASIPGTSGTYEQYFGPGTRLTVT.

The genes are TRBV4-2 and TRBJ1-2; D possibly corresponds to TRBD1 (5 bases). V lost 0 bases to trimming and J lost 11 bases, with 13 bases between them. Germline assignment: CDR1 LGHNA and CDR2 YNFKEQ. The CDR3 runs 13 residues. The CDR3 DNA follows: TGTGCCAGCAGCCAAGATCCGGACGGGGGGTACACCTTC. Its translation: CASSQDPDGGYTF.

This rearrangement joins TRBV5-6 to TRBJ1-1; TRBD1 aligns across 9 bases. The CDR3 totals 15 residues. Germline CDR1 is SGHDT and CDR2 is YYEEEE. Trimming removed 4 bases from V and 2 bases from J; junction bases left unmatched: 6. The CDR3, as DNA: TGTGCCAGCAGCCCGGGACAGGGCAAAAACACTGAAGCTTTCTTT. Translated, it gives CASSPGQGKNTEAFF.

In this sample, this clone turned up once. This chain uses TRBV27 with TRBJ1-5; 10 nucleotides agree with TRBD1. The CDR3 runs 13 residues. The germline V gene encodes CDR1 MNHEY and CDR2 SMNVEV (reference sequence). Trimming removed 5 bases from V and 9 bases from J; junction bases left unmatched: 4. CDR3 sequence: CASSQDRGWPQHF. As DNA, the CDR3 is TGTGCCAGCAGTCAGGACAGGGGGTGGCCCCAGCATTTT.

J is TRBJ2-6 and V is TRBV18; D might be TRBD1 (7 bases). Germline V gene lookup returns CDR1 KGHSH and CDR2 LQKENI. V was trimmed by 1 base and J by 0 bases, leaving 16 bases between them. The CDR3 has 19 amino acids. CDR3 loop: CASSPQPAGGSSGANVLTF. The CDR3 DNA is TGTGCCAGCTCACCACAGCCTGCAGGGGGGAGCTCTGGGGCCAACGTCCTGACTTTC.

The gene calls are TRBV10-3 and TRBJ1-5; 7 nucleotides agree with TRBD1. The V segment lost 8 bases and the J segment 4 bases; nucleotides outside the gene matches: 11. The germline CDR1 and CDR2 sequences are ENHRY and SYGVKD. The CDR3 sequence is 15 residues long. CDR3 loop: CAIRAEAGGNQPQHF. As DNA, the CDR3 is TGTGCCATCCGCGCGGAGGCAGGGGGAAATCAGCCCCAGCATTTT.

The chain has TRBV19 and TRBJ2-7, with 7 bases fitting TRBD1. With 4 bases clipped from V and 3 bases from J, the junction kept 6 bases outside the gene matches. The CDR3 length is 14 residues. Germline CDR1 reads LNHDA; CDR2 reads SQIVND (reference sequence). The CDR3 sequence is CASSRGTASYEQYF. The CDR3 DNA is TGTGCCAGTAGTAGAGGGACAGCGAGCTACGAGCAGTACTTC.

In nucleotides, the CDR3 is TGTGCCAGTAGATTTTTCTACGAGACTGATGAAAAACTGTTTTTT. Its translation is CASRFFYETDEKLFF. The chain uses TRBV19 and TRBJ1-4; D is unclear. Germline V gives CDR1 LNHDA, CDR2 SQIVND (reference sequence). The CDR3 has 15 residues. V was shortened by 6 bases and J by 6 bases, with 17 bases between the two germline ends.

This chain links TRBV28 with TRBJ1-4, with TRBD1 matching 8 bases. The CDR3 has 15 residues. V was clipped by 2 bases and J by 4 bases; unmatched bases: 3. The germline V gene has CDR1 MDHEN and CDR2 SYDVKM. CDR3 DNA: TGTGCCAGCAGTTTAGGACAGGGCCTTAATGAAAAACTGTTTTTT. It codes for CASSLGQGLNEKLFF.

For the CDR3, the DNA is TGTGCCAGCAGCCAAGATCGACAGGACACGTCAGAAAAACTGTTTTTT. This codes for CASSQDRQDTSEKLFF. The chain links TRBV4-2 to TRBJ1-4; tentative D call: TRBD1 (6 bases). Germline loops: CDR1 LGHNA, CDR2 YNFKEQ. The CDR3 spans 16 residues. Trimming pared 0 bases from V and 8 bases from J, leaving 16 bases between.

The chain is built from TRBV7-9 and TRBJ2-7, with 11 bases lining up with TRBD2. The germline V gene has CDR1 SEHNR and CDR2 FQNEAQ (reference sequence). CDR3 length: 18 residues. V lost 4 bases to trimming and J lost 5 bases; unmatched junction nucleotides: 16. CDR3 sequence: CASSYPPRLAGSRDEQYF. In DNA form, the CDR3 reads TGTGCCAGCAGCTATCCCCCCCGACTAGCGGGGTCGCGGGACGAGCAGTACTTC.

The CDR3 DNA reads TGTGCCAGCAGCCAGAGCGGGGGGGCCTTCGATACGCAGTATTTT. This encodes CASSQSGGAFDTQYF. The chain uses TRBV5-4 and TRBJ2-3; 10 bases align to TRBD2. CDR1 is SGHNT, CDR2 YYREEE, per germline (reference sequence). V dropped 4 bases and J dropped 6; count of bases not matched to a gene: 8. The CDR3 is 15 amino acids. Full variable domain (remainder filled in from reference TRBV5-4 and TRBJ2-3): ETGVTQSPTHLIKTRGQQVTLRCSSQSGHNTVSWYQQALGQGPQFIFQYYREEENGRGNFPPRFSGLQFPNYSSELNVNALELDDSALYLCASSQSGGAFDTQYFGPGTRLTVL.

The V gene is TRBV6-1, the J gene TRBJ1-5; D unresolved. The V end lost 6 bases, the J end lost 0 bases, and 9 bases lay between the germline ends. Germline V lookup: CDR1 MNHNS, CDR2 SASEGT. This CDR3 spans 14 amino acids. The chain's CDR3 is CASRGSNSNQPQHF. The DNA for the CDR3 is TGTGCCAGCAGAGGGAGTAATAGCAATCAGCCCCAGCATTTT.

This clone was detected only a few times. The chain is built from TRBV9 and TRBJ1-6; D is perhaps TRBD1 (6 bases). V was pared by 0 bases and J by 7 bases, with 8 bases between. CDR1 is SGDLS and CDR2 is YYNGEE in the germline V gene. The CDR3 has 14 residues. The CDR3 protein is CASSVVQGNSPLHF. The CDR3 DNA reads TGTGCCAGCAGCGTAGTACAGGGAAATTCACCCCTCCACTTT.

This chain joins TRBV10-2 and TRBJ1-2; D uncertain. The CDR3 has 16 amino acids. Between the trimmed V and J ends, which lost 7 bases and 6 bases, there was a span of 24 bases. Germline V gives CDR1 WSHSY, CDR2 SAAADI. In DNA form, the CDR3 reads TGCGCCAGCAATGCGGACGCGGGCTGGGGATTACATGGCTACACCTTC. Its protein product is CASNADAGWGLHGYTF.

The rearrangement joins TRBV7-2 to TRBJ2-5; 8 nucleotides line up with TRBD2. Per the germline V gene, CDR1 is SGHTA and CDR2 is FQGNSA. This CDR3 has 14 residues. Trimming removed 2 bases from V and 1 base from J; junction bases left unmatched: 0. CDR3: CASSLTSGQETQYF. For the CDR3, the DNA is TGTGCCAGCAGCTTAACTAGCGGCCAAGAGACCCAGTACTTC.

This clone was observed a single time. This chain joins TRBV2 and TRBJ2-7; 9 bases line up with TRBD1. The CDR3 is 17 residues long. Trimming cost V 3 bases and J 5 bases; bases outside gene matches: 14. Germline V gene lookup returns CDR1 SNHLY and CDR2 FYNNEI. CDR3 in amino acids: CASSDTAGTGIFDEQYF. The CDR3 nucleotides are TGTGCCAGCAGTGACACAGCCGGGACAGGGATTTTCGACGAGCAGTACTTC.

V is TRBV6-5 and J is TRBJ2-5; 8 nucleotides match TRBD1. CDR3 length: 16 residues. Germline CDR1 and CDR2: MNHEY and SVGAGI. After removal of 3 bases from V and 2 bases from J, the junction contained 8 bases not matched to a gene. The CDR3 loop is CASSYSGQVGQETQYF. The CDR3, as DNA: TGTGCCAGCAGTTATTCGGGACAGGTTGGACAAGAGACCCAGTACTTC.

This clone was seen a few times. The junction does not match germline at one end; this may be a read error. The V call is TRBV7-7, the J call TRBJ2-2; D gene unclear. Germline lookup yields CDR1 SSHAT and CDR2 FNYEAQ (reference sequence). CDR3 length: 14 amino acids. The CDR3 protein is CASSLVGNTGELFF. The DNA of the CDR3 is TGTGCTAGCAGCTTAGTCGGGAACACCGGGGAGCTGTTTTTT.

The table lists this clone with a few counts. The V gene is TRBV6-5, the J gene TRBJ2-1; D is possibly TRBD1 (5 bases). Germline assignment: CDR1 MNHEY and CDR2 SVGAGI. With 2 bases removed from V and 1 base from J, the gap between germline ends came to 12 bases. The CDR3 spans 16 residues. The CDR3 region is CASSYLPPGSYNEQFF. CDR3 bases: TGTGCCAGCAGTTACCTTCCCCCAGGGTCCTACAATGAGCAGTTCTTC.

The chain combines TRBV4-1 with TRBJ2-7; D gene unclear. The CDR3 extends over 13 amino acids. Trimming cost V 8 bases and J 3 bases, with 14 bases left between them. The germline V gene has CDR1 MGHRA and CDR2 YSYEKL. The chain's CDR3 is CASSLGSLYEQYF. CDR3 nucleotide sequence: TGCGCCAGCTCCCTGGGCTCCCTCTACGAGCAGTACTTC.

V usage is TRBV5-1 and J usage is TRBJ1-3; no reliable D call. With 0 bases removed from V and 0 bases from J, the gap between germline ends came to 13 bases. Germline loops: CDR1 SGHRS, CDR2 YFSETQ. The CDR3 is 17 residues long. The DNA for the CDR3 is TGCGCCAGCAGCTTGGCTCCTTCGGGTAGCTCTGGAAACACCATATATTTT. Translating gives CASSLAPSGSSGNTIYF.

The chain couples TRBV4-1 to TRBJ2-2, with TRBD1 matching over 7 bases. With 0 bases clipped from V and 6 bases from J, the junction kept 7 bases outside the gene matches. The CDR3 totals 16 residues. Looked up from germline, CDR1 is MGHRA and CDR2 is YSYEKL. CDR3 coding DNA: TGCGCCAGCAGCCAAGAGCCGACAGGGCAGCCCGGGGAGCTGTTTTTT. Amino acids: CASSQEPTGQPGELFF.

This sequence joins TRBV6-5 and TRBJ1-1; the D gene is possibly TRBD1 (5 bases). The CDR3 has 13 amino acids. Germline lookup yields CDR1 MNHEY and CDR2 SVGAGI. The V end was cut by 2 bases, the J end by 7 bases, with 11 bases between. This CDR3 reads CASSYRGTNEAFF. For the CDR3, the DNA is TGTGCCAGCAGTTACCGCGGGACTAATGAAGCTTTCTTT.

This CDR3 is CASSTGQGTYEQFF. Written as DNA, the CDR3 is TGTGCCAGTAGTACAGGACAGGGCACCTATGAGCAGTTCTTC. The rearrangement links TRBV19 to TRBJ2-1; 8 nucleotides match TRBD1. The CDR3 runs to 14 residues. Looked up from germline, CDR1 is LNHDA and CDR2 is SQIVND (reference sequence). V was clipped by 4 bases and J by 8 bases; unmatched bases: 7.

The chain employs TRBV18 and TRBJ2-7; D might be TRBD1 (6 bases). Germline V CDR1 and CDR2: KGHSH, LQKENI. Trimming shortened V by 10 bases and J by 4 bases, and 23 bases separated the two germline ends. The CDR3 sequence is 15 residues long. CDR3 nucleotides: TGTGCCACATCTCACGCCGGGACATATAATTACGAGCAGTACTTC. This translates into CATSHAGTYNYEQYF.

The CDR3 here is CASSFGDRQYGYTF. CDR3 bases: TGTGCCAGCAGTTTTGGGGACAGACAATATGGCTACACCTTC. The chain joins TRBV27 to TRBJ1-2; 7 nucleotides align to TRBD1. Trimming removed 3 bases from V and 5 bases from J; junction bases left unmatched: 6. The CDR3 covers 14 residues. Germline values: CDR1 MNHEY, CDR2 SMNVEV (reference sequence).